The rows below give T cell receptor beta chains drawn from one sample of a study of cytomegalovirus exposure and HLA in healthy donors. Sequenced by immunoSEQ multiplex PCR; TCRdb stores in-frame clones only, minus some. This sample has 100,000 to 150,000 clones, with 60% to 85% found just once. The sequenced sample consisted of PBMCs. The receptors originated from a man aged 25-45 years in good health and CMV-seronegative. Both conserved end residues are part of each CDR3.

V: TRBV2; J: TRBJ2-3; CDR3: CASSEEGVGTDTQYF
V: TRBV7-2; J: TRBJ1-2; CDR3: CASSLSSLANYGYTF
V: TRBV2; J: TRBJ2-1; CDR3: CATSGRSSYNEQFF
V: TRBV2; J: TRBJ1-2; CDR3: CASSETPKDTRHGYTF
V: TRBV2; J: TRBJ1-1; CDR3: CASSSEEAEAFF
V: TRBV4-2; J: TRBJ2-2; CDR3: CASSQERDTNTGELFF
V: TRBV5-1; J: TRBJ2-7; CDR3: CASSSRTSGPYEQYF
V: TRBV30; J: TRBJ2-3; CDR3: CAWGLSTDTQYF
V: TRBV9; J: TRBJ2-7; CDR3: CASSPRRLAGITYEQYF
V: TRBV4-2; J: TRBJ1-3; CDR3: CASSQLTGGNSGNTIYF
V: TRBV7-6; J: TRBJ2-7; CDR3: CASSLERDSYEQYF
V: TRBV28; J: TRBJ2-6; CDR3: CAISLQGRPGANVLTF
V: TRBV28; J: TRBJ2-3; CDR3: CASTSPGQGGDTQYF
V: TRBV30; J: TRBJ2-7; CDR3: CAWTRGSGEQYF
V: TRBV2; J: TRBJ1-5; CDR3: CASSDSASEWPQHF
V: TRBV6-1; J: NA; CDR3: CASSDYRTGVYEQYF
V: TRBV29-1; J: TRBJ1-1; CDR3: CSVSRTAGDTEAFF
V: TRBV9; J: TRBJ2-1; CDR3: CASSAGTPSYNEQFF
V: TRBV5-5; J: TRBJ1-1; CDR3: CASSLVRRVTEAFF
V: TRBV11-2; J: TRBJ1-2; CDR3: CASSLEAGTNYGYTF
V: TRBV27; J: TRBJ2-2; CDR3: CASSLRRSIANTGELFF
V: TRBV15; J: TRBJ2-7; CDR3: CATSRQGSSYEQYF
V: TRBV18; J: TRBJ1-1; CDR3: CASSPPGGTEAFF
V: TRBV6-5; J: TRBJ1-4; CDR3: CASRGGQGRGEKLFF
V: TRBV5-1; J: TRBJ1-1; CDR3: CASSYGTGGETEAFF
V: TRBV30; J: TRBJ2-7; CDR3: CAWGKQGTVYEQYF
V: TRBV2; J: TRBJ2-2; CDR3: CASIVQAGAGELFF
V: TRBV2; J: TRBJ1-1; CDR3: CASSSHRGPGTEAFF
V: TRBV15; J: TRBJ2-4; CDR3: CATSREGSGIAKNIQYF
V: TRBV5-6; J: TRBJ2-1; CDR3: CASSLSGGRAVEQFF